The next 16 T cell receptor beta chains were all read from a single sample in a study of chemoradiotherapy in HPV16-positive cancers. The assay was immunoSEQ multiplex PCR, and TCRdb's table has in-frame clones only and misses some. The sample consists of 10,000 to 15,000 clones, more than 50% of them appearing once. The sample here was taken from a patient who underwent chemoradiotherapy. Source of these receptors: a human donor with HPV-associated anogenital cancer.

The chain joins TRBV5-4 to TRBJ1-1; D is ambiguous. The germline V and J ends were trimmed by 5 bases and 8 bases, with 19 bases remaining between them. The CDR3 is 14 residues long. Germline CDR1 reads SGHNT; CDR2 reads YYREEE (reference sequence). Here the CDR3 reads CASSLPPPYGEAFF. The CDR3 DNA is TGTGCCAGCAGTTTGCCCCCCCCATACGGGGAAGCTTTCTTT.

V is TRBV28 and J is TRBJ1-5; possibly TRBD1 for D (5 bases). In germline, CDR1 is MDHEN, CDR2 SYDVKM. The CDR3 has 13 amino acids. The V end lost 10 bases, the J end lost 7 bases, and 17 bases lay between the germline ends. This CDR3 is CATRRGERQPQHF. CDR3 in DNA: TGTGCCACCCGGCGGGGGGAAAGACAGCCCCAGCATTTT.

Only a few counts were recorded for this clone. CDR3 loop: CASSSGGQVGYGYTF. The CDR3, as DNA: TGTGCCAGCTCATCGGGGGGACAGGTTGGCTATGGCTACACCTTC. V usage is TRBV18 and J usage is TRBJ1-2, with TRBD1 matching over 8 bases. The CDR3 spans 15 residues. CDR1 and CDR2 (germline): KGHSH, LQKENI. Trimming took 5 bases from V and 4 from J; bases not matched to a gene: 9. The complete variable domain, with remaining parts taken from reference TRBV18 and TRBJ1-2, reads NAGVMQNPRHLVRRRGQEARLRCSPMKGHSHVYWYRQLPEEGLKFMVYLQKENIIDESGMPKERFSAEFPKEGPSILRIQQVVRGDSAAYFCASSSGGQVGYGYTFGSGTRLTVV.

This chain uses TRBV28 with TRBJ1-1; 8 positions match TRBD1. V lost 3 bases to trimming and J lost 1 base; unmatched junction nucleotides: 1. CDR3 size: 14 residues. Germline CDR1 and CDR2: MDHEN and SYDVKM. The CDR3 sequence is CASSFDRGNTEAFF. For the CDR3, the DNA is TGTGCCAGCAGTTTCGACAGGGGGAACACTGAAGCTTTCTTT. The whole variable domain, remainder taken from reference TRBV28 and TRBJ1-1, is DVKVTQSSRYLVKRTGEKVFLECVQDMDHENMFWYRQDPGLGLRLIYFSYDVKMKEKGDIPEGYSVSREKKERFSLILESASTNQTSMYLCASSFDRGNTEAFFGQGTRLTVV.

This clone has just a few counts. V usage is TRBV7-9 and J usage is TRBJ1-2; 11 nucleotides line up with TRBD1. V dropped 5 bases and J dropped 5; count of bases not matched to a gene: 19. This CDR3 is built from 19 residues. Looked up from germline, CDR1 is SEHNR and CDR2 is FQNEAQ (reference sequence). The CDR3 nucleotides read TGTGCCAGCAGCCCCTTAGGAGGGACCGGGACAGGGGGACCTTATGGCTACACCTTC. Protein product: CASSPLGGTGTGGPYGYTF.

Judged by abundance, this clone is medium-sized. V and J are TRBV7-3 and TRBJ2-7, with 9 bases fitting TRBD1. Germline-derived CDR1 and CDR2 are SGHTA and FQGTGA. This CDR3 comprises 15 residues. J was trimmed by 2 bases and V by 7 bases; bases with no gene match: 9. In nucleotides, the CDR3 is TGTGCCAGCAACTACCGGGACAGGGACGCCTACGAGCAGTACTTC. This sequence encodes CASNYRDRDAYEQYF.

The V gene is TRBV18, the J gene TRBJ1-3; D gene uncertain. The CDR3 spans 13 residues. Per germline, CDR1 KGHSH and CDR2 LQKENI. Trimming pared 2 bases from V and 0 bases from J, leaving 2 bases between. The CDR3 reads CASSPASGNTIYF. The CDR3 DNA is TGTGCCAGCTCACCAGCCTCTGGAAACACCATATATTTT.

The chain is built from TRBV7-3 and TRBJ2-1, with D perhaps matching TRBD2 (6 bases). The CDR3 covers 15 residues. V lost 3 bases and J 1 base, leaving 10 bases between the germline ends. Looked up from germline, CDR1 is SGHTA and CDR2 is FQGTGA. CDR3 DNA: TGTGCCAGCAGCTTTTACGGGGGATCCTACAATGAGCAGTTCTTC. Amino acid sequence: CASSFYGGSYNEQFF.

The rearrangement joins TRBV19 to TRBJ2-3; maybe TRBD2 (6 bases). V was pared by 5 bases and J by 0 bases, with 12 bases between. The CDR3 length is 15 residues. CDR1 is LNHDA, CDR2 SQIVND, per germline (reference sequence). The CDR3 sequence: CASSSVGTSTDTQYF. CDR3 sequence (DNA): TGTGCCAGTAGTTCTGTGGGGACTAGCACAGATACGCAGTATTTT. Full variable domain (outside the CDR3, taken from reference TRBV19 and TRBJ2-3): DGGITQSPKYLFRKEGQNVTLSCEQNLNHDAMYWYRQDPGQGLRLIYYSQIVNDFQKGDIAEGYSVSREKKESFPLTVTSAQKNPTAFYLCASSSVGTSTDTQYFGPGTRLTVL.

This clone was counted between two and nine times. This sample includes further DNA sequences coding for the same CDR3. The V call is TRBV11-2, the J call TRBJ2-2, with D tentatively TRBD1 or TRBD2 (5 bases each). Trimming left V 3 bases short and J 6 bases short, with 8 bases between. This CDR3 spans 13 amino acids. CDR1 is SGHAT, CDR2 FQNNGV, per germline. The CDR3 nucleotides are TGTGCCAGCAGCTTTTCGGGGCCCGGGGAGCTGTTTTTT. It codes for CASSFSGPGELFF.

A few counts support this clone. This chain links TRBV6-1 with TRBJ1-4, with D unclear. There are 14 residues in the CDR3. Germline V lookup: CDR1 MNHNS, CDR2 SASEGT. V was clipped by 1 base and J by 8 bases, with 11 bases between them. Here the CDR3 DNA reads TGTGCCAGCAGTGAAGGTTTTTACGGGGAAAAACTGTTTTTT. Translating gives CASSEGFYGEKLFF.

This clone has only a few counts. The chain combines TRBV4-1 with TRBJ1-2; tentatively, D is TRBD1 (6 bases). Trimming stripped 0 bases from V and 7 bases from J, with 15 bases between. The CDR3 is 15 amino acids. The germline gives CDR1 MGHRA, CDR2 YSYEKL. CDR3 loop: CASSQDMEQGRGYTF. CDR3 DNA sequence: TGCGCCAGCAGCCAAGATATGGAACAGGGACGTGGCTACACCTTC.

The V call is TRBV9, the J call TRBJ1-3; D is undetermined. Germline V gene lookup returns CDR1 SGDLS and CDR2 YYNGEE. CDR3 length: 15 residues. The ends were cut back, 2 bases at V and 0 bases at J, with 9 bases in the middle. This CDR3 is CASSVGSFSGNTIYF. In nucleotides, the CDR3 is TGTGCCAGCAGCGTCGGCTCCTTCTCTGGAAACACCATATATTTT.

CDR3 in DNA: TGCGCCAGCAGCTTGGTGGCGACAGGGGGCGCGGGTAATTCACCCCTCCACTTT. Translating gives CASSLVATGGAGNSPLHF. The V call is TRBV5-1, the J call TRBJ1-6; the match to TRBD1 covers 10 bases. This CDR3 region has 18 residues. Per the germline V gene, CDR1 is SGHRS and CDR2 is YFSETQ. V dropped 0 bases and J dropped 6; count of bases not matched to a gene: 9.

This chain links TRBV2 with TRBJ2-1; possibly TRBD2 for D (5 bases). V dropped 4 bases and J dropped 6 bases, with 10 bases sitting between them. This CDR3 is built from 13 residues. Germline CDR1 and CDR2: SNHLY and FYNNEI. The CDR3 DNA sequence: TGTGCCAGCAGTGTGTGGAGGAGCAATGAGCAGTTCTTC. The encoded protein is CASSVWRSNEQFF.

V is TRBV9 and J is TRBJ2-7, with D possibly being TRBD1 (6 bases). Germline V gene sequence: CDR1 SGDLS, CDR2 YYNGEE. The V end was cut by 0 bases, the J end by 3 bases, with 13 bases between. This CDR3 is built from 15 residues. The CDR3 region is CASSVGDRWIYEQYF. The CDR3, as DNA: TGTGCCAGCAGCGTAGGAGACAGGTGGATCTACGAGCAGTACTTC.